The 2 T cell receptor beta chains below all came from one sample that was sequenced in a study of blood T cell repertoires in COVID-19 (dated by TCRdb to the early 2020s). Library construction relied on the immunoSEQ multiplex PCR assay. TCRdb obtained this table from immuneACCESS and retained in-frame rearrangements with V and J assigned. These tables miss some clones; where compared with another copy, unresolved V genes account for less than half of the shortfall, and the remainder is unexplained. Within this sample are about 57,000 clones, with 79% of them counted one time only. Roughly a third of the sample is held by the ten biggest clonotypes. The source material was peripheral blood. These receptors were collected from a human donor in a cohort sampled during active COVID-19.

This clone has a single count. The rearrangement joins TRBV15 to TRBJ2-2, with 7 positions matching TRBD1. J was trimmed by 6 bases and V by 9 bases; bases with no gene match: 7. The CDR3 runs to 13 residues. Germline lookup yields CDR1 LNHNV and CDR2 YYDKDF (reference sequence). Here the CDR3 DNA reads TGTGCCACTGGCGACAGGGTTGCCGGGGAGCTGTTTTTT. Residues: CATGDRVAGELFF.

Notes on this clone: The junction differs from germline at one of its ends, possibly a read error. The chain employs TRBV7-6 and TRBJ1-2; D perhaps matches TRBD1 (5 bases). The CDR3 totals 13 residues. The germline V gene encodes CDR1 SGHVS and CDR2 FNYEAQ. CDR3 DNA sequence: TGTGCCAGCAGCGGCCTCCGGGACTCGATCCTCCGCTTC. Translated, it gives CASSGLRDSILRF.